A single sample is the source of the 27 T cell receptor beta chains below, sequenced in a study of blood T cell repertoires in COVID-19. Sequencing was performed with immunoSEQ multiplex PCR; in TCRdb, only in-frame clones are kept and a portion is missing. The table records 300,000 to 400,000 clones, 65% to 90% of them present only once. Specimen: peripheral blood. These TCRs come from a woman aged 55-70 years with COVID-19, enrolled during active disease.

The rearrangement uses TRBV10-3 and TRBJ2-1, with TRBD1 matching 11 bases. The CDR3 is 15 amino acids. The germline V gene encodes CDR1 ENHRY and CDR2 SYGVKD. The V gene end was trimmed by 6 bases and the J gene end by 3 bases; junction bases not matched to a gene: 4. Here the CDR3 reads CAIRAGTGGYNEQFF. DNA for the CDR3: TGTGCCATCAGGGCCGGGACAGGGGGCTACAATGAGCAGTTCTTC.

The rearrangement joins TRBV19 to TRBJ1-2; 10 bases fit TRBD1. The V gene's germline CDR1 is LNHDA and CDR2 SQIVND (reference sequence). V was pared by 5 bases and J by 4 bases, with 7 bases of the junction left unmatched. The CDR3 covers 15 residues. This CDR3 is CASSPGTGEGYGYTF. CDR3 nucleotide sequence: TGTGCCAGTAGTCCCGGGACAGGGGAGGGCTATGGCTACACCTTC.

The rearrangement links TRBV3-1 (or the pseudogene TRBV3-2) to TRBJ1-2; TRBD1 agrees at 7 bases. Unmatched junction bases numbered 6, after V lost 0 bases and J lost 8 bases. CDR3 length: 14 residues. CDR1 and CDR2 (germline): LGHDT, YNNKEL (reference sequence). The CDR3 sequence is CASSQDSYRGGYTF. The CDR3 nucleotides are TGTGCCAGCAGCCAAGATTCCTACAGGGGAGGCTACACCTTC.

The chain has TRBV4-1 and TRBJ1-2, with D unclear. V dropped 0 bases and J dropped 6 bases, with 14 bases sitting between them. Germline V gene sequence: CDR1 MGHRA, CDR2 YSYEKL. This CDR3 has 15 residues. CDR3 in DNA: TGCGCCAGCAGCCAAGAGAAAGAGGGCTGGGATGGCTACACCTTC. Its protein is CASSQEKEGWDGYTF.

The genes are TRBV7-2 and TRBJ1-2; perhaps TRBD1 as D (5 bases). The CDR3 spans 14 residues. Germline lookup yields CDR1 SGHTA and CDR2 FQGNSA. The V end lost 1 base, the J end lost 4 bases, and 10 bases lay between the germline ends. Here the CDR3 reads CASSLGGSPYGYTF. The DNA for the CDR3 is TGTGCCAGCAGCTTAGGGGGCTCTCCCTATGGCTACACCTTC.

This rearrangement joins TRBV18 to TRBJ1-2; TRBD1 agrees at 10 bases. Trimming took 3 bases from V and 7 from J; bases not matched to a gene: 8. The CDR3 loop spans 15 amino acids. CDR1 is KGHSH, CDR2 LQKENI, per germline. As DNA, the CDR3 is TGTGCCAGCTCACCCTTGACAGGGGGCGGCGGTGGCTACACCTTC. This sequence encodes CASSPLTGGGGGYTF.

V is TRBV7-8 and J is TRBJ1-2; TRBD1 aligns across 9 bases. The germline gives CDR1 SGHVS, CDR2 FQNEAQ. The CDR3 is 17 amino acids. After removal of 2 bases from V and 0 bases from J, the junction contained 7 bases not matched to a gene. Written as DNA, the CDR3 is TGTGCCAGCAGCTTAAGAACAGGGGGCCTCGCTAACTATGGCTACACCTTC. This encodes CASSLRTGGLANYGYTF.

The V call is TRBV10-1, the J call TRBJ2-1, with 10 positions matching TRBD2. V dropped 3 bases and J dropped 0; count of bases not matched to a gene: 5. This CDR3 has 17 amino acids. The germline V gene has CDR1 WNHNN and CDR2 SYGVQD (reference sequence). This CDR3 is CASSESERGGSYNEQFF. CDR3 DNA sequence: TGCGCCAGCAGTGAATCCGAGCGGGGGGGCTCCTACAATGAGCAGTTCTTC.

The chain couples TRBV27 to TRBJ2-7; 10 nucleotides agree with TRBD1. This CDR3 region has 15 residues. J was trimmed by 4 bases and V by 0 bases; bases with no gene match: 3. The germline V gene encodes CDR1 MNHEY and CDR2 SMNVEV (reference sequence). CDR3 DNA sequence: TGTGCCAGCAGTTTATCTGGGACAGGGGTGTACGAGCAGTACTTC. Translation gives CASSLSGTGVYEQYF.

This rearrangement joins TRBV4-1 to TRBJ1-1; D remains unclear. CDR3 size: 14 residues. V dropped 3 bases and J dropped 0 bases, with 8 bases sitting between them. The germline gives CDR1 MGHRA, CDR2 YSYEKL. The CDR3 DNA follows: TGCGCCAGCAGCCACGACTTCATGAACACTGAAGCTTTCTTT. Translated, it gives CASSHDFMNTEAFF.

This sequence joins TRBV4-1 and TRBJ2-6, with a possible D match to TRBD1 (5 bases). The CDR3 covers 17 residues. The V gene lost 2 bases and the J gene lost 4 bases, with 15 bases spanning the gap. The germline gives CDR1 MGHRA, CDR2 YSYEKL. The DNA for the CDR3 is TGCGCCAGCAGCCAACTACCAACAGGAGAGGGGGCCAACGTCCTGACTTTC. Translating it yields CASSQLPTGEGANVLTF.

The chain has TRBV4-2 and TRBJ1-6; D is ambiguous. Germline CDR1 and CDR2: LGHNA and YNFKEQ. The ends were cut back, 1 base at V and 3 bases at J, with 7 bases in the middle. CDR3 length: 15 residues. CDR3 sequence reads: CASSQVPGYNSPLHF. DNA for the CDR3: TGTGCCAGCAGCCAAGTCCCAGGCTATAATTCACCCCTCCACTTT.

The V call is TRBV5-1, the J call TRBJ1-2, with TRBD1 matching over 7 bases. Trimming removed 3 bases from V and 7 bases from J; junction bases left unmatched: 9. The CDR3 runs 14 residues. Germline assignment: CDR1 SGHRS and CDR2 YFSETQ. CDR3 residues: CASSSPQGNGGYTF. The CDR3 nucleotides are TGCGCCAGCAGCTCACCACAGGGGAACGGTGGCTACACCTTC.

This clone was seen just once. The chain joins TRBV7-3 to TRBJ2-5, with a possible D match to TRBD1 (5 bases). V was shortened by 5 bases and J by 5 bases, with 15 bases between the two germline ends. From germline, CDR1 is SGHTA and CDR2 FQGTGA. The CDR3 has 14 amino acids. CDR3 amino acids: CASSLIRGGETQYF. Here the CDR3 DNA reads TGTGCCAGCAGCCTCATAAGGGGTGGTGAGACCCAGTACTTC.

For the CDR3, the DNA is TGCAGCGTTGTAAGACAGTCCCCGGGAGAGACCCAGTACTTC. It yields the protein CSVVRQSPGETQYF. The chain has TRBV29-1 and TRBJ2-5, with D perhaps TRBD1 (5 bases). Trimming pared 4 bases from V and 4 bases from J, leaving 16 bases between. CDR3 length: 14 amino acids. Germline V CDR1 and CDR2: SQVTM, ANQGSEA. The full variable domain, with the rest looked up from reference TRBV29-1 and TRBJ2-5, is SAVISQKPSRDICQRGTSLTIQCQVDSQVTMMFWYRQQPGQSLTLIATANQGSEATYESGFVIDKFPISRPNLTFSTLTVSNMSPEDSSIYLCSVVRQSPGETQYFGPGTRLLVL.

V gene TRBV5-5 combines with J gene TRBJ2-3; 9 bases fit TRBD2. CDR1 is SGHKS, CDR2 YYEKEE, per germline (reference sequence). With 2 bases clipped from V and 5 bases from J, the junction kept 6 bases outside the gene matches. This CDR3 contains 15 residues. The DNA for the CDR3 is TGTGCCAGCAGCTTCGCGGGGGGGCAGGGAGATACGCAGTATTTT. This encodes CASSFAGGQGDTQYF.

The chain couples TRBV19 to TRBJ2-1, with 14 bases lining up with TRBD2. V dropped 6 bases and J dropped 7; count of bases not matched to a gene: 8. The CDR3 covers 16 residues. From germline, CDR1 is LNHDA and CDR2 SQIVND (reference sequence). DNA of the CDR3: TGTGCCAGTAGCTACCCGACTAGCGGGGGGGCAAATGAGCAGTTCTTC. Translating it yields CASSYPTSGGANEQFF.

This chain uses TRBV10-3 with TRBJ2-1; D may be TRBD1 (6 bases). CDR3 size: 14 residues. V was cut by 9 bases and J by 4 bases, with 16 bases left in between. Germline V lookup: CDR1 ENHRY, CDR2 SYGVKD. CDR3 DNA: TGTGCCATTTCAGAGGGGGAAAGGTACAATGAGCAGTTCTTC. It specifies CAISEGERYNEQFF.

This clone was detected a few times. V usage is TRBV6-6 and J usage is TRBJ2-2; TRBD1 might be the D (5 bases). Per the germline V gene, CDR1 is MNHNY and CDR2 is SVGAGI (reference sequence). Trimming left V 2 bases short and J 5 bases short, with 9 bases between. The length of the CDR3 is 14 residues. The CDR3 DNA reads as TGTGCCAGCAGTTACGCAGGGTGGACCGGGGAGCTGTTTTTT. Amino acids: CASSYAGWTGELFF.

The V call is TRBV4-2, the J call TRBJ1-2, with 7 bases lining up with TRBD1. The CDR3 is 15 residues long. V lost 2 bases, J lost 7 bases, and 10 bases stayed unmatched. Germline lookup yields CDR1 LGHNA and CDR2 YNFKEQ. This chain's CDR3 is CASSQLYRGEGGYTF. The CDR3 bases are TGTGCCAGCAGCCAATTATACAGGGGAGAGGGTGGCTACACCTTC.

CDR3 in amino acids: CASSSQGSNEKLFF. The CDR3 bases are TGTGCCAGCAGCTCACAGGGTTCTAATGAAAAACTGTTTTTT. The chain carries TRBV5-4 and TRBJ1-4, with D possibly being TRBD1 (6 bases). The V end lost 3 bases, the J end lost 3 bases, and 9 bases lay between the germline ends. From germline, CDR1 is SGHNT and CDR2 YYREEE (reference sequence). The CDR3 loop spans 14 amino acids.

This clone occurred a few times. The CDR3 DNA follows: TGTGCCAGCAAGACTGCGGGGTGGGAGAACGAGCAGTACTTC. Translating it yields CASKTAGWENEQYF. The chain has TRBV2 and TRBJ2-7; D may be TRBD2 (6 bases). The CDR3 is made up of 14 amino acids. Germline values: CDR1 SNHLY, CDR2 FYNNEI. With 7 bases removed from V and 5 bases from J, the gap between germline ends came to 18 bases.

The chain links TRBV27 to TRBJ2-1; a weak D match, TRBD2 (6 bases). V lost 6 bases to trimming and J lost 3 bases, with 15 bases between them. Per the germline V gene, CDR1 is MNHEY and CDR2 is SMNVEV (reference sequence). The CDR3 is 15 residues long. The CDR3 loop is CASRPPGDLYNEQFF. In DNA form, the CDR3 reads TGTGCCAGCAGACCTCCGGGGGACCTCTACAATGAGCAGTTCTTC.

This sequence joins TRBV13 and TRBJ2-5, with a possible D match to TRBD2 (7 bases). Germline V CDR1 and CDR2: PRHDT, FYEKMQ (reference sequence). CDR3 length: 18 amino acids. The V gene lost 3 bases and the J gene lost 5 bases, with 25 bases spanning the gap. The DNA for the CDR3 is TGTGCCAGCAGCTTTACGGTGGTTGGCGGGGGCATTCTTGAGACCCAGTACTTC. It codes for CASSFTVVGGGILETQYF.

This chain connects TRBV2 to TRBJ1-5; D may be TRBD1 (5 bases). In germline, CDR1 is SNHLY, CDR2 FYNNEI. Trimming took off 2 bases at V and 4 bases at J, with 6 bases between the two ends. CDR3 length: 13 amino acids. CDR3: CASSESGNQPQHF. The CDR3 nucleotides are TGTGCCAGCAGTGAATCAGGGAATCAGCCCCAGCATTTT.

This clone was detected only a few times. The rearrangement joins TRBV9 to TRBJ1-1; 8 nucleotides line up with TRBD1. J lost 0 bases, V lost 4 bases, and 8 bases had no gene match. CDR1 SGDLS and CDR2 YYNGEE come from the germline V gene. The CDR3 covers 16 residues. CDR3 loop: CASSPRTGFMNTEAFF. For the CDR3, the DNA is TGTGCCAGCAGCCCGAGGACAGGGTTTATGAACACTGAAGCTTTCTTT.

This clone was counted a few times. The rearrangement joins TRBV4-1 to TRBJ1-3; 7 bases fit TRBD1. With 3 bases clipped from V and 1 base from J, the junction kept 6 bases outside the gene matches. The CDR3 covers 16 residues. The germline gives CDR1 MGHRA, CDR2 YSYEKL. The CDR3, as DNA: TGCGCCAGCAGCCAGGACAGGTGGGAATCTGGAAACACCATATATTTT. Its protein is CASSQDRWESGNTIYF.